The rows below give T cell receptor beta chains drawn from one sample of a study of blood T cell repertoires in COVID-19. Sequencing used immunoSEQ multiplex PCR; TCRdb keeps in-frame clones, though not all of them. Found here are about 270,000 clones, under 95% of them singletons; the top ten hold less than 3.5%. The specimen sequenced was PBMCs or T cells enriched from blood (not recorded which). These receptor sequences come from a man aged 35 to 55 who had been exposed to COVID-19. CDR3s include the opening cysteine and the closing phenylalanine or tryptophan. Each record gives: CDR3 protein, CDR3 DNA, V gene, clone size, J gene, D gene. D genes are given only for firm matches. Rows may omit the clone size; those that give it use once, few, many or a size class.

CDR3aa: CASSTRLAGSTEQYF
CDR3nt: TGTGCCAGCAGTACTCGACTAGCTGGTAGTACCGAGCAGTACTTC
v_gene: TRBV2
abundance: once
j_gene: TRBJ2-7
d_gene: TRBD2

CDR3aa: CASRIRYQGILDTGELFF
CDR3nt: TGTGCCAGCAGAATAAGGTACCAGGGGATCCTGGACACCGGGGAGCTGTTTTTT
v_gene: TRBV28
abundance: -
j_gene: TRBJ2-2
d_gene: -

CDR3aa: CASSQDRGYGYTF
CDR3nt: TGTGCCAGCAGCCAGGACAGGGGCTATGGCTACACCTTC
v_gene: TRBV5-4
abundance: -
j_gene: TRBJ1-2
d_gene: TRBD1

CDR3aa: CASSTRLAGVQKGETQYF
CDR3nt: TGTGCCAGCAGCACCCGACTAGCGGGAGTTCAGAAGGGAGAGACCCAGTACTTC
v_gene: TRBV5-4
abundance: -
j_gene: TRBJ2-5
d_gene: TRBD2

CDR3aa: CASSPTGGAAGELFF
CDR3nt: TGTGCCAGTAGTCCTACAGGGGGCGCCGCCGGGGAGCTGTTTTTT
v_gene: TRBV19
abundance: -
j_gene: TRBJ2-2
d_gene: TRBD1

CDR3aa: CASSMTGFNEQFF
CDR3nt: TGTGCCAGCAGCATGACAGGATTCAATGAGCAGTTCTTC
v_gene: TRBV6-2/TRBV6-3
abundance: -
j_gene: TRBJ2-1
d_gene: -

CDR3aa: CASRQDSISSYEQYF
CDR3nt: TGTGCCAGCAGACAGGACAGCATAAGCTCCTACGAGCAGTACTTC
v_gene: TRBV6-4
abundance: -
j_gene: TRBJ2-7
d_gene: -

CDR3aa: CASSPQRRSGGYTF
CDR3nt: TGTGCCAGCAGTCCACAAAGGCGTTCGGGTGGCTACACCTTC
v_gene: TRBV6-5
abundance: once
j_gene: TRBJ1-2
d_gene: -

CDR3aa: CASSESVGRESPLHF
CDR3nt: TGTGCCAGCAGTGAATCGGTAGGGAGGGAATCACCCCTCCACTTT
v_gene: TRBV25-1
abundance: -
j_gene: TRBJ1-6
d_gene: -

CDR3aa: CAISDRSQGDVPDEQFF
CDR3nt: TGTGCCATCAGTGATAGGAGCCAGGGGGACGTACCCGATGAGCAGTTCTTC
v_gene: TRBV10-3
abundance: -
j_gene: TRBJ2-1
d_gene: TRBD1

CDR3aa: CASSPRTSGREETQYF
CDR3nt: TGTGCCAGCAGCCCACGGACTAGCGGGAGGGAGGAGACCCAGTACTTC
v_gene: TRBV3-1/TRBV3-2
abundance: once
j_gene: TRBJ2-5
d_gene: TRBD2

CDR3aa: CAAGAGSTDTQYF
CDR3nt: TGTGCCGCGGGCGCGGGTAGCACAGATACGCAGTATTTT
v_gene: TRBV12-3/TRBV12-4
abundance: -
j_gene: TRBJ2-3
d_gene: -

CDR3aa: CASSSRNRDPNEKLFF
CDR3nt: TGTGCCAGCAGCAGTCGAAACAGGGACCCTAATGAAAAACTGTTTTTT
v_gene: TRBV21-1
abundance: once
j_gene: TRBJ1-4
d_gene: -

CDR3aa: CATSDLGDRDYNEQFF
CDR3nt: TGTGCCACCAGTGATTTAGGGGACAGGGACTACAATGAGCAGTTCTTC
v_gene: TRBV24-1
abundance: -
j_gene: TRBJ2-1
d_gene: TRBD1

CDR3aa: CASRTAGSYNEQFF
CDR3nt: TGTGCCAGTAGGACAGCGGGATCCTACAATGAGCAGTTCTTC
v_gene: TRBV19
abundance: -
j_gene: TRBJ2-1
d_gene: TRBD2

CDR3aa: CASRKQGGRGYTF
CDR3nt: TGTGCCAGCAGGAAACAGGGCGGGAGGGGCTACACCTTC
v_gene: TRBV12-3/TRBV12-4
abundance: -
j_gene: TRBJ1-2
d_gene: -

CDR3aa: CASSLSTPSTYNEQFF
CDR3nt: TGTGCCAGCAGCTTATCCACTCCATCCACCTACAATGAGCAGTTCTTC
v_gene: TRBV7-8
abundance: -
j_gene: TRBJ2-1
d_gene: -

CDR3aa: CASSPGQNYGYTF
CDR3nt: TGTGCCAGCAGTCCTGGACAGAACTATGGCTACACCTTC
v_gene: TRBV27
abundance: -
j_gene: TRBJ1-2
d_gene: -

CDR3aa: CASRFLPGQGYGELFF
CDR3nt: TGTGCCAGCCGATTTCTTCCGGGACAGGGGTACGGGGAGCTGTTTTTT
v_gene: TRBV19
abundance: -
j_gene: TRBJ2-2
d_gene: TRBD1

CDR3aa: CASSQDQGPSYEQYF
CDR3nt: TGCGCCAGCAGCCAAGATCAGGGGCCGTCCTACGAGCAGTACTTC
v_gene: TRBV4-1
abundance: -
j_gene: TRBJ2-7
d_gene: -

CDR3aa: CASSYKAGVVAGELFF
CDR3nt: TGTGCCAGCAGTTACAAAGCGGGAGTCGTTGCCGGGGAGCTGTTTTTT
v_gene: TRBV6-5
abundance: -
j_gene: TRBJ2-2
d_gene: TRBD2

CDR3aa: CASRTSGSNGELFF
CDR3nt: TGCGCCAGCAGGACTAGCGGGAGTAACGGGGAGCTGTTTTTT
v_gene: TRBV5-1
abundance: -
j_gene: TRBJ2-2
d_gene: TRBD2

CDR3aa: CASSAYREYNSPLHF
CDR3nt: TGTGCCAGCAGCGCCTACAGGGAATATAATTCACCCCTCCACTTT
v_gene: TRBV5-6
abundance: -
j_gene: TRBJ1-6
d_gene: -

CDR3aa: CASRMISGYGYTF
CDR3nt: TGTGCCAGCAGGATGATCTCAGGGTATGGCTACACCTTC
v_gene: TRBV6-5
abundance: once
j_gene: TRBJ1-2
d_gene: -

CDR3aa: CASSVTGTGSRYGYTF
CDR3nt: TGTGCCAGCAGTGTTACCGGGACAGGGTCGAGGTATGGCTACACCTTC
v_gene: TRBV28
abundance: -
j_gene: TRBJ1-2
d_gene: TRBD1

CDR3aa: CASSIDRGYTDTQYF
CDR3nt: TGTGCCAGCAGCATCGACAGGGGATACACAGATACGCAGTATTTT
v_gene: TRBV7-2
abundance: -
j_gene: TRBJ2-3
d_gene: TRBD1

CDR3aa: CASDRANTGELFF
CDR3nt: TGTGCCAGTGACAGGGCGAACACCGGGGAGCTGTTTTTT
v_gene: TRBV30
abundance: once
j_gene: TRBJ2-2
d_gene: TRBD1

CDR3aa: CASSGIRSGNTIYF
CDR3nt: TGTGCCAGCTCAGGGATCCGCTCTGGAAACACCATATATTTT
v_gene: TRBV6-5
abundance: -
j_gene: TRBJ1-3
d_gene: -

CDR3aa: CANYEGGGNQPQHF
CDR3nt: TGTGCTAACTATGAAGGGGGCGGTAATCAGCCCCAGCATTTT
v_gene: TRBV27
abundance: -
j_gene: TRBJ1-5
d_gene: TRBD1

CDR3aa: CASSLGSYEQYF
CDR3nt: TGTGCCAGCAGCCTTGGGAGCTACGAGCAGTACTTC
v_gene: TRBV11-2
abundance: -
j_gene: TRBJ2-7
d_gene: -

CDR3aa: CASRELAGPYEQYF
CDR3nt: TGCGCCAGCAGAGAATTAGCGGGACCCTACGAGCAGTACTTC
v_gene: TRBV10-2
abundance: -
j_gene: TRBJ2-7
d_gene: TRBD2

CDR3aa: CASSSRIEAFF
CDR3nt: TGTGCCAGCAGTTCGCGGATTGAAGCTTTCTTT
v_gene: TRBV28
abundance: -
j_gene: TRBJ1-1
d_gene: -

CDR3aa: CASSESLFEQYF
CDR3nt: TGTGCCAGCAGTGAATCGTTGTTCGAGCAGTACTTC
v_gene: TRBV6-1
abundance: -
j_gene: TRBJ2-7
d_gene: -

CDR3aa: CASSFLPDFINYGYTF
CDR3nt: TGTGCCAGCAGCTTCCTCCCCGACTTTATCAACTATGGCTACACCTTC
v_gene: TRBV7-2
abundance: -
j_gene: TRBJ1-2
d_gene: -

CDR3aa: CASSIQEAWTFNEQFF
CDR3nt: TGTGCCAGTAGTATACAGGAGGCCTGGACGTTCAATGAGCAGTTCTTC
v_gene: TRBV19
abundance: -
j_gene: TRBJ2-1
d_gene: -

CDR3aa: CASSSPASGFTDTQYF
CDR3nt: TGTGCCAGCAGCTCACCCGCTAGCGGCTTCACAGATACGCAGTATTTT
v_gene: TRBV5-4
abundance: -
j_gene: TRBJ2-3
d_gene: TRBD2

CDR3aa: CASLDRGSGNTIYF
CDR3nt: TGTGCCAGTTTGGACAGGGGATCTGGAAACACCATATATTTT
v_gene: TRBV19
abundance: -
j_gene: TRBJ1-3
d_gene: TRBD1

CDR3aa: CASSQYKIFAETYEQYF
CDR3nt: TGCGCCAGCAGCCAGTACAAGATATTTGCGGAGACCTACGAGCAGTACTTC
v_gene: TRBV4-1
abundance: -
j_gene: TRBJ2-7
d_gene: -

CDR3aa: CASGLVQGAGYTF
CDR3nt: TGTGCTAGTGGTTTGGTACAGGGGGCTGGCTACACCTTC
v_gene: TRBV12-5
abundance: -
j_gene: TRBJ1-2
d_gene: TRBD1

CDR3aa: CASSYDKTRTNRGYEQYF
CDR3nt: TGTGCCAGCAGTTATGACAAGACAAGAACGAACCGTGGCTACGAGCAGTACTTC
v_gene: TRBV6-2/TRBV6-3
abundance: -
j_gene: TRBJ2-7
d_gene: -

CDR3aa: CASSQDTPGAGELFF
CDR3nt: TGCGCCAGCAGCCAAGATACCCCGGGTGCCGGGGAGCTGTTTTTT
v_gene: TRBV4-1
abundance: -
j_gene: TRBJ2-2
d_gene: -

CDR3aa: CASSWGQGDTEAFF
CDR3nt: TGTGCCAGCAGCTGGGGACAGGGGGACACTGAAGCTTTCTTT
v_gene: TRBV5-4
abundance: -
j_gene: TRBJ1-1
d_gene: TRBD1

CDR3aa: CAWSRDFYGYTF
CDR3nt: TGTGCCTGGAGTAGGGACTTCTATGGCTACACCTTC
v_gene: TRBV30
abundance: few
j_gene: TRBJ1-2
d_gene: -

CDR3aa: CAGGGRSNEKLFF
CDR3nt: TGTGCCGGAGGGGGCCGGTCTAATGAAAAACTGTTTTTT
v_gene: TRBV2
abundance: -
j_gene: TRBJ1-4
d_gene: TRBD1

CDR3aa: CASSLAGPGLAEANEQFF
CDR3nt: TGTGCCAGCAGCTTAGCGGGCCCAGGGCTAGCGGAGGCCAATGAGCAGTTCTTC
v_gene: TRBV11-2
abundance: -
j_gene: TRBJ2-1
d_gene: TRBD2

CDR3aa: CASSHGQGDSDYEQYF
CDR3nt: TGTGCCAGCAGCCATGGACAGGGTGATTCCGACTACGAGCAGTACTTC
v_gene: TRBV4-2
abundance: medium-sized
j_gene: TRBJ2-7
d_gene: TRBD1

CDR3aa: CASLQGDGSPLHF
CDR3nt: TGTGCCAGCCTACAGGGGGACGGTTCACCCCTCCACTTT
v_gene: TRBV25-1
abundance: -
j_gene: TRBJ1-6
d_gene: TRBD1

CDR3aa: CASSFLGDRGPYGYTF
CDR3nt: TGTGCCAGCAGTTTCCTCGGGGACAGGGGACCCTATGGCTACACCTTC
v_gene: TRBV27
abundance: -
j_gene: TRBJ1-2
d_gene: TRBD1

CDR3aa: CASSQLVGGANTEAFF
CDR3nt: TGCGCCAGCAGTCAACTAGTTGGAGGGGCGAACACTGAAGCTTTCTTT
v_gene: TRBV23-1
abundance: -
j_gene: TRBJ1-1
d_gene: -

CDR3aa: CASSLSDGLSGNTIYF
CDR3nt: TGTGCCAGCAGCTTGTCGGACGGACTCTCTGGAAACACCATATATTTT
v_gene: TRBV5-4
abundance: -
j_gene: TRBJ1-3
d_gene: -

CDR3aa: CASSQQGSTEAFF
CDR3nt: TGTGCCAGCAGCCAACAGGGGAGCACTGAAGCTTTCTTT
v_gene: TRBV14
abundance: -
j_gene: TRBJ1-1
d_gene: -